The present T cell receptor (beta chain) was sequenced within a study of blood T cell repertoires in COVID-19. About the study: Samples of COVID-19 (acute and convalescent) were obtained from the United States, Italy and Spain.

The CDR3 is 14 amino acids. Germline V gene data show CDR1 as GTSNPN and CDR2 as SVGIG (reference sequence). Trimming took off 3 bases at V and 4 bases at J, with 13 bases between the two ends. Authors' methods: Reference gene primer amplification gave nucleated cell count estimates. Using immunoSEQ multiplex PCR, the repertoire was profiled, and TCRdb retains in-frame clones only, with some absent. V, J and clone size are taken as reported in that table, and D and trimming were inferred from the DNA itself. Of over 100,000 clones in the sample, 82% were seen once. The V gene is TRBV30, the J gene TRBJ1-5; maybe TRBD1 (6 bases). The sequence derives from a man in his 70s with acute or convalescent COVID-19. The material sequenced was peripheral blood. The CDR3 DNA is TGTGCCTGGAGCAAGGGGCAGGGGAATCAGCCCCAGCATTTT. The encoded protein is CAWSKGQGNQPQHF.